Each of the 2 T cell receptor beta chains below was sequenced from the same sample in a study of T-cell memory formation after mild COVID-19 (dated by TCRdb to the early 2020s). The library was generated by 5' RACE. Sequencing used an Illumina NovaSeq 6000. The raw public reads went through TCRdb reprocessing: fastp at Q25, MiXCR clone calling, in-frame beta chains kept. Duplicate CDR3 protein sequences are folded into a single record with the most common DNA and genes. In this sample the table shows over 500,000 distinct CDR3 sequences, approximately 15% of which occur a single time. 8.1% of the sample rests with the top ten. The specimen was PBMCs or a T cell subset sorted from them (not recorded which). Receptor source: an adult woman who had mild COVID-19 (a few samples of this study predate the infection). The sample titles of this study are shuffled in the database, so cell type and time point are left out; the donor was told from shared clones.

The V and J genes are TRBV5-5 and TRBJ1-2; D remains ambiguous. The CDR3 contains 15 residues. Trimming removed 1 base from V and 4 bases from J, with 14 bases in between. Germline V CDR1 and CDR2: SGHKS, YYEKEE (reference sequence). CDR3 DNA sequence: TGTGCCAGCAGCTTGTGGGATAAGGCTCCCTATGGCTACACCTTC. Translated, it gives CASSLWDKAPYGYTF.

This chain joins TRBV5-1 and TRBJ1-1; D is unclear. There are 16 residues in the CDR3. The germline V gene has CDR1 SGHRS and CDR2 YFSETQ. Trimming shortened V by 4 bases and J by 1 base, and 17 bases separated the two germline ends. The CDR3 loop reads CASSVNAREQNTEAFF. Written as DNA, the CDR3 is TGCGCCAGCAGCGTAAACGCTAGGGAGCAGAACACTGAAGCTTTCTTT.